This paragraph reports one T cell receptor (beta chain). The antigen remains unidentified. Looked up from germline, CDR1 is MNHEY and CDR2 is SMNVEV (reference sequence). V shed 4 bases and J shed 6 bases, with 7 bases lying between them. CDR3 length: 12 residues. Using immunoSEQ multiplex PCR, the repertoire was profiled, and TCRdb retains in-frame clones only, with some absent. The profile shows fewer than 70,000 clones, about 90% of them singletons. These data originate in a study of T cell responses to AZD1222 COVID-19 vaccine. General study points: Reportedly, nearly half the spike-specific TCRs target unmutated variant regions.

J is TRBJ1-5 and V is TRBV27; the D is unclear. The receptor's source is an adult in good health. This specimen was peripheral blood, taken on day 0 of AZD1222 vaccination. CDR3 sequence (DNA): TGTGCCAGCAGTTCTCAAGGTCAGCCCCAGCATTTT. Its translation is CASSSQGQPQHF.